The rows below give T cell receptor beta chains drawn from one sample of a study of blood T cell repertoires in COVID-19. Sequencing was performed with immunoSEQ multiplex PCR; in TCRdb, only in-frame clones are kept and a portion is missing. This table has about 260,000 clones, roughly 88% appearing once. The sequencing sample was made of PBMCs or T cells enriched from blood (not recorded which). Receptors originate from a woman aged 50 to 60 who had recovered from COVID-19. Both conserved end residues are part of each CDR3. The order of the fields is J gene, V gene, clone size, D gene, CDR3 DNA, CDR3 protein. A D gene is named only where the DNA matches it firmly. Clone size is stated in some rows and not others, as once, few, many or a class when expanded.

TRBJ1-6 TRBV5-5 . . TGTGCCAGCAGCTTGGTATCAGGAAATAATTCACCCCTCCACTTT CASSLVSGNNSPLHF
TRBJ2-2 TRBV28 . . TGTGCCAGCAGTTTATTTCTAGACAGTATAACCGGGGAGCTGTTTTTT CASSLFLDSITGELFF
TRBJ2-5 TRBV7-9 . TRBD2 TGTGCCAGCAGCCCTCCCCCCTCACTAGCGGGGGGGCTAAGTAGGACCCAGTACTTC CASSPPPSLAGGLSRTQYF
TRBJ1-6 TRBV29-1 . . TGCAGCGTTGTGGTACAGGGTTATTCACCCCTCCACTTT CSVVVQGYSPLHF
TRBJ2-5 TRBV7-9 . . TGTGCCAGCAGCTTAGCGGGAGTAGAGACCCAGTACTTC CASSLAGVETQYF
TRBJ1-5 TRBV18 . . TGTGCCAGCTCAGCGGACAGTGGAAATCAGCCCCAGCATTTT CASSADSGNQPQHF
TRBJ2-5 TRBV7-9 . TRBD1 TGTGCCAGCAGCTCGCCGACAGGGACGGGGACCCAGTACTTC CASSSPTGTGTQYF
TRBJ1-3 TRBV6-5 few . TGTGCCAGCAACTTATTGTTTGACTCTGGAAACACCATATATTTT CASNLLFDSGNTIYF
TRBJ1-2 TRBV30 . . TGTGCCTGGAGTGGTGGTGGCGGCGTTAACTATGGCTACACCTTC CAWSGGGGVNYGYTF
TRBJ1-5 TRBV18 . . TGTGCCAGCTCACCTAGTGGGGGGGGCCAGCCCCAGCATTTT CASSPSGGGQPQHF
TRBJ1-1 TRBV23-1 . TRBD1 TGCGCCAGCAGTCAATCGAACGGTCAGGGGGCGGGGTGCGTCGCTGAAGCTTTCTTT CASSQSNGQGAGCVAEAFF
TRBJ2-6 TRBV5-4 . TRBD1 TGTGCCAGCAGTTACGGACAGGGGGCGGCTGGGGCCAACGTCCTGACTTTC CASSYGQGAAGANVLTF
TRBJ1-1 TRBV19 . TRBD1 TGTGCCAGTACCCCTTACGACAGGGCTGGTGAAGCTTTCTTT CASTPYDRAGEAFF
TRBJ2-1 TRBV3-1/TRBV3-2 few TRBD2 TGTGCCAGCAGCCAGGGGAGGGGTGCGTTCTTC CASSQGRGAFF
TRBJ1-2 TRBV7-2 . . TGTGCCAGCAGCTCCTCAGGGTTTGGCTACACCTTC CASSSSGFGYTF
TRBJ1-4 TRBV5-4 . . TGTGCCAGCAGCAAGTTTACGGGGATTAATGAAAAACTGTTTTTT CASSKFTGINEKLFF
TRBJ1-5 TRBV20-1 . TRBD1 TGCAGTGCTAGTAGTCAACAGGGGAACAATCAGCCCCAGCATTTT CSASSQQGNNQPQHF
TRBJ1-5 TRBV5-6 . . TGTGCCAGCAGCTTGTGGGCAGAATATCAGCCCCAGCATTTT CASSLWAEYQPQHF
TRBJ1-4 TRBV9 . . TGTGCCAGCAGCGTAGGACAGTCTAATGAAAAACTGTTTTTT CASSVGQSNEKLFF
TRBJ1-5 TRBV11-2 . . TGTGCCAGCAGTTCAAATAGCAATCAGCCCCAGCATTTT CASSSNSNQPQHF
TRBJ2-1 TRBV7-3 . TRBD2 TGTGCCAGCAGCTTAACGTTTACCGGGACTAGCGGGAGCAATGAGCAGTTCTTC CASSLTFTGTSGSNEQFF
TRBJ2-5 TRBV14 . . TGTGCCAGCAGCCAAGAGCCTAGGGGCTGGTACTTC CASSQEPRGWYF
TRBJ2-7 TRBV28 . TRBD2 TGTGCCAGCAGTTTAGGCGGGAGCTCCTACGAGCAGTACTTC CASSLGGSSYEQYF
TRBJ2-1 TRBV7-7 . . TGTGCTAGCAGCTTAGCCTGGGACACTCAAGGATACAATGAGCAGTTCTTC CASSLAWDTQGYNEQFF
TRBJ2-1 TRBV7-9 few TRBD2 TGTGCCAGCAGCTCTCGGCGGGGGGGAGCGTTGGGTGAGCAGTTCTTC CASSSRRGGALGEQFF
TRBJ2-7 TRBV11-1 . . TGTGCCAGCAGCTTAGAGCCAGGCCTCGGCGAGCAGTACTTC CASSLEPGLGEQYF
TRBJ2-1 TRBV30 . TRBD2 TGTGCCTGGAGTGCTCCCGGGACTAGCGGCTACAATGAGCAGTTCTTC CAWSAPGTSGYNEQFF
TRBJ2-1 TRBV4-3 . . TGCGCCAGCAGCCAACTCCTTGGCCCAAACAATGAGCAGTTCTTC CASSQLLGPNNEQFF
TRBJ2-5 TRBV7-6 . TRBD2 TGTGCCAGCAGCTTAGGGTTTGGCCGGGGACTAGAAGGAGAGACCCAGTACTTC CASSLGFGRGLEGETQYF
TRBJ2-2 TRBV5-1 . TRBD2 TGCGCCAGCAGCCCATTAGCGGGAGGAAACACCGGGGAGCTGTTTTTT CASSPLAGGNTGELFF
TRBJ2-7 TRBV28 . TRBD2 TGTGCCAGCAGTTTTGCGGGAGTAAAAGAAAACTTC CASSFAGVKENF
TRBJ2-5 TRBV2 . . TGTGCCAGCAACTTAAACCGGCAAGAGACCCAGTACTTC CASNLNRQETQYF
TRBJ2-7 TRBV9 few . TGTGCCAGCAGCGTAGCGGACAGCTCCTACGAGCAGTACTTC CASSVADSSYEQYF
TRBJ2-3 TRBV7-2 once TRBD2 TGTGCCAGCCCTGGGACTAGCGGGAGCAGCACAGATACGCAGTATTTT CASPGTSGSSTDTQYF
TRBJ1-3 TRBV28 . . TGTGCCAGCACCCGGGACATTCTCAACCCCTCTGGAAACACCATATATTTT CASTRDILNPSGNTIYF